One sample yielded the 7 T cell receptor gamma chains listed below, sequenced in a study of Vγ9Vδ2 T cells in congenital toxoplasmosis. cDNA was made by template-switch reverse transcription with TRGC- and TRDC-specific primers in one tube. The TRGC primer was designed to bind both TRGC1 and TRGC2 constant genes. TCRdb processed the reads again with the CATT caller. The top ten clones hold approximately 30% of a sample with some 300 gamma-chain clones, around 24% of them seen once. Specimen: gamma-delta T cells from blood. Receptors were obtained from a child under 10 years old born to a mother with Toxoplasma gondii infection during pregnancy, either congenitally infected or uninfected (not recorded which).

The rearrangement links TRGV3 to TRGJ1 or TRGJ2. J gave up 8 bases and V 1 base, and 2 bases lay outside the gene matches. Germline assignment: CDR1 VTNTFY and CDR2 YDVSTARD (reference sequence). This CDR3 is built from 11 residues. The CDR3 DNA reads as TGTGCCACCTGGGACAGACATAAGAAACTCTTT. Amino acids: CATWDRHKKLF.

This clone appeared a few times. Since a far larger clone is one base different, this is likely a read error. The V and J genes are TRGV9 and TRGJP. V lost 5 bases to trimming and J lost 7 bases; unmatched junction nucleotides: 5. The CDR3 totals 15 residues. Germline CDR1 GITISATS, CDR2 ISYDGTV (reference sequence). This CDR3 reads CALWGNELGKKIKVF. In DNA, the CDR3 is TGTGCCTTGTGGGGGAACGAGTTGGGCAAAAAAATCAAGGTATTT.

Notes on this clone: Since a far larger clone is one base different, this is likely a read error. Other DNA sequences of this sample code for an identical CDR3. J is TRGJP1 and V is TRGV10. TRGV10 falls under the ORF class, with uncertain function. The trim removed 12 bases at V and 8 bases at J, leaving 10 bases unmatched. This CDR3 is built from 12 residues. The CDR3 sequence: CAAWDSGWFKIF. In DNA form, the CDR3 reads TGTGCTGCATGGGATTCCGGTTGGTTCAAGATATTT.

Comments on this clone: This clone may be a read error of a much larger clone one base away. The gene calls are TRGV9 and TRGJP. This CDR3 has 14 residues. Germline V gives CDR1 GITISATS, CDR2 ISYDGTV (reference sequence). In nucleotides, the CDR3 is TGTGCCTTGTGGCAAGAGTTGGGCAAAAAAATCATGGTATTT. This gives the protein CALWQELGKKIMVF.

On this clone itself: A much larger clonotype is one base distant, so this may be a read error. Other nucleotide sequences from this sample produce the same CDR3. The chain links TRGV9 to TRGJP. From germline, CDR1 is GITISATS and CDR2 ISYDGTV (reference sequence). Trimming removed 1 base from V and 3 bases from J; junction bases left unmatched: 6. This CDR3 comprises 18 residues. CDR3 sequence: CALWEVLLQELGKKIKVF. The CDR3 DNA sequence: TGTGCCTTGTGGGAGGTTCTACTGCAAGAGTTGGGCAAAAAAATCAAGGTATTT.

Concerning this clone: This likely traces to a read error, being one base from a far larger clone. The chain joins TRGV10 to TRGJP1. TRGV10 is an ORF; its function is uncertain. This CDR3 contains 14 residues. As DNA, the CDR3 is TGTGCTGCGTGGGATTATACCACTAGTTGGTTCAAGATATTT. It specifies CAAWDYTTSWFKIF.

This clone is termed large. Other DNA sequences in this sample translate to the same CDR3. The chain recombines TRGV9 with TRGJP. Germline V lookup: CDR1 GITISATS, CDR2 ISYDGTV (reference sequence). This CDR3 comprises 16 residues. Unmatched junction bases numbered 2, after V lost 2 bases and J lost 4 bases. CDR3 amino acids: CALWEAQELGKKIKVF. CDR3 nucleotides: TGTGCCTTGTGGGAGGCTCAAGAGTTGGGCAAAAAAATCAAGGTATTT.